The 22 T cell receptor beta chains listed next were all sequenced from one sample in a study of T cells in Graves' hyperthyroidism and ophthalmopathy. Amplification targeted TCR beta CDR3 regions from RNA transcripts. Primed by the HTBI set, a first-round RT-PCR was run on the TCR CDR3. TCRdb ran MiXCR on the multiplex PCR reads and lists one entry per CDR3 protein. The sample holds a few hundred thousand distinct CDR3 sequences, roughly 13% seen once. The sequenced sample was blood. The receptors stem from a woman aged 40 to 50 with Graves' ophthalmopathy.

This clonotype has more than one count but fewer than ten. The chain employs TRBV10-2 and TRBJ2-3, with D uncertain. V gave up 7 bases and J gave up 6 bases, with 17 bases separating them. The CDR3 runs 14 residues. Germline lookup yields CDR1 WSHSY and CDR2 SAAADI. CDR3 nucleotides: TGCGCCAGCAAACGCCTCCCGTATCTTGATACGCAGTATTTT. This translates into CASKRLPYLDTQYF.

This clonotype was counted at least ten times. The chain links TRBV7-9 to TRBJ2-1, with 8 bases matching TRBD1. From germline, CDR1 is SEHNR and CDR2 FQNEAQ (reference sequence). Trimming at V came to 10 bases and at J to 10 bases, leaving 6 bases not matched to a gene. CDR3 length equals 11 residues. For the CDR3, the DNA is TGTGCCACAACTCGGGACAGGGAGCAGTTCTTC. Encoded protein: CATTRDREQFF.

This clonotype was picked up many times. This sequence joins TRBV29-1 and TRBJ1-1, with D unclear. The CDR3 sequence is 13 residues long. CDR1 is SQVTM and CDR2 is ANQGSEA in the germline V gene. The germline V and J ends were trimmed by 6 bases and 1 base, with 12 bases remaining between them. Here the CDR3 reads CSVRDQRNTEAFF. The CDR3 DNA reads TGCAGCGTAAGAGATCAACGGAACACTGAAGCTTTCTTT.

This clonotype has ten or more counts. This chain joins TRBV19 and TRBJ1-2, with TRBD1 matching 11 bases. The V and J ends lost 6 bases and 4 bases, in that order; junction bases with no gene match: 4. The germline V gene has CDR1 LNHDA and CDR2 SQIVND (reference sequence). This CDR3 spans 14 amino acids. CDR3 in DNA: TGTGCCAGTAGACCGGGACAGGGGGTCTATGGCTACACCTTC. Its translation is CASRPGQGVYGYTF.

This clonotype was seen repeatedly, ten times or more. This chain uses TRBV27 with TRBJ2-7; 8 nucleotides line up with TRBD2. Germline V CDR1 and CDR2: MNHEY, SMNVEV (reference sequence). V shed 2 bases and J 3 bases; nucleotides not matched to a gene: 6. The CDR3 is made up of 15 amino acids. The CDR3 DNA follows: TGTGCCAGCAGTTTAGAGGCGGGAGGACTCTACGAGCAGTACTTC. Residues: CASSLEAGGLYEQYF.

The chain is built from TRBV7-9 and TRBJ1-3; D is unresolved. Germline CDR1 SEHNR, CDR2 FQNEAQ (reference sequence). V shed 2 bases and J shed 4 bases, with 9 bases lying between them. The CDR3 is 14 amino acids. CDR3: CASSLPGLGNTIYF. The CDR3 nucleotides are TGTGCCAGCAGCTTACCCGGGTTAGGAAACACCATATATTTT.

In DNA, the CDR3 is TGTGCCATCACCCCTGGAACGGGGATTGGGGCCAACGTCCTGACTTTC. This translates into CAITPGTGIGANVLTF. This chain uses TRBV10-3 with TRBJ2-6, with D maybe TRBD2 (5 bases). CDR3 size: 16 residues. Germline V CDR1 and CDR2: ENHRY, SYGVKD. Trimming took off 7 bases at V and 3 bases at J, with 16 bases between the two ends.

The chain joins TRBV19 to TRBJ1-2; 7 nucleotides agree with TRBD1. The length of the CDR3 is 19 residues. V lost 3 bases and J lost 1; bases outside the gene matches: 17. Germline V gene lookup returns CDR1 LNHDA and CDR2 SQIVND (reference sequence). The CDR3 region has the DNA TGTGCCAGTAGTATCGGATGGTCCGGGACAGAGTGGGTTAACTATGGCTACACCTTC. This translates into CASSIGWSGTEWVNYGYTF.

This clonotype was seen ten or more times. V gene TRBV2 combines with J gene TRBJ1-5; 11 bases match TRBD1. Germline lookup yields CDR1 SNHLY and CDR2 FYNNEI. This CDR3 comprises 15 residues. J lost 7 bases, V lost 4 bases, and 6 bases had no gene match. Here the CDR3 reads CASSADRGRRQPQHF. CDR3 coding DNA: TGTGCCAGCAGTGCGGACAGGGGGCGCCGGCAGCCCCAGCATTTT.

In this sample, this clonotype turned up a few times. The chain uses TRBV30 and TRBJ1-2, with D possibly matching TRBD1 (5 bases). This CDR3 has 12 amino acids. The germline V and J ends were trimmed by 6 bases and 4 bases, with 12 bases remaining between them. Germline loops: CDR1 GTSNPN, CDR2 SVGIG (reference sequence). The CDR3 loop is CACGPGGYGYTF. CDR3 DNA: TGTGCCTGCGGACCGGGGGGCTATGGCTACACCTTC.

This clonotype was counted a single time. This may be a read error: a much more frequent sequence differs by one nucleotide. V gene TRBV11-2 combines with J gene TRBJ2-4; D is possibly TRBD1 (6 bases). Germline V gene data show CDR1 as SGHAT and CDR2 as FQNNGV. CDR3 length: 16 residues. CDR3 protein: CASILTGSGAKNIQYF. The CDR3 nucleotides are TGTGCCAGCATCTTAACAGGGTCGGGGGCCAAAAACATTCAGTACTTC.

This clonotype occurred many times. The chain recombines TRBV12-3 or TRBV12-4 with TRBJ1-5; D unresolved. With 0 bases removed from V and 2 bases from J, the gap between germline ends came to 5 bases. The CDR3 is 14 residues long. CDR3 sequence: CASSLAAGNQPQHF. For the CDR3, the DNA is TGTGCCAGCAGTTTAGCGGCGGGCAATCAGCCCCAGCATTTT.

The chain links TRBV20-1 to TRBJ1-5, with D uncertain. CDR3 size: 16 residues. Germline V gives CDR1 DFQATT, CDR2 SNEGSKA (reference sequence). Trimming stripped 0 bases from V and 2 bases from J, with 14 bases between. This chain's CDR3 is CSARDLQPSGNQPQHF. CDR3 coding DNA: TGCAGTGCTAGAGATCTCCAACCTAGCGGCAATCAGCCCCAGCATTTT.

This clonotype was found a few times. This sequence joins TRBV6-1 and TRBJ2-2; no clear D. Germline-derived CDR1 and CDR2 are MNHNS and SASEGT. V lost 6 bases and J lost 1, with 6 bases in between. There are 13 residues in the CDR3. The DNA for the CDR3 is TGTGCCAGCAGAACAATGAACACCGGGGAGCTGTTTTTT. Its protein product is CASRTMNTGELFF.

This clonotype was observed many times. The chain uses TRBV28 and TRBJ1-4, with a tentative D call TRBD1 (5 bases). The germline CDR1 and CDR2 sequences are MDHEN and SYDVKM. This CDR3 comprises 15 residues. V lost 5 bases to trimming and J lost 7 bases, with 17 bases between them. CDR3 coding DNA: TGTGCCAGCAGTAGCCTCCTGGGGGTCGGTGAAAAACTGTTTTTT. It is translated as CASSSLLGVGEKLFF.

A remark on this clonotype: The junction departs from germline at one end; a sequencing error may be responsible. V usage is TRBV20-1 and J usage is TRBJ1-2; 8 bases fit TRBD1. CDR3 length: 14 amino acids. The V gene's germline CDR1 is DFQATT and CDR2 SNEGSKA (reference sequence). The CDR3 DNA is TGCAGTGCTCTAAGGACAGGGAATTCTTATGGCTACATCTTC. Its translation is CSALRTGNSYGYIF.

There are many counts of this clonotype. The junction departs from the called germline gene at one end, perhaps through a read error. The chain combines TRBV5-1 with TRBJ1-1; D may be TRBD1 (5 bases). The V gene's germline CDR1 is SGHRS and CDR2 YFSETQ. This CDR3 is built from 15 residues. The CDR3 coding sequence is TGCGCCAGCAGCTTTGACCCGGGGACGAACGCTGAAGCTTTCTTT. It codes for CASSFDPGTNAEAFF.

In regard to this clonotype: This may stem from a read error, because a much larger clone lies one nucleotide away. This chain uses TRBV29-1 with TRBJ2-5; D is undetermined. Germline V gene sequence: CDR1 SQVTM, CDR2 ANQGSEA. The CDR3 has 13 residues. V was clipped by 2 bases and J by 6 bases, with 13 bases between them. This chain's CDR3 is CSVETNVIKTQYF. The CDR3 coding sequence is TGCAGCGTTGAAACGAACGTGATAAAGACCCAGTACTTC.

This clonotype was counted at least ten times. V gene TRBV28 combines with J gene TRBJ1-6; D unresolved. V dropped 5 bases and J dropped 10 bases, with 15 bases sitting between them. Germline-derived CDR1 and CDR2 are MDHEN and SYDVKM. This CDR3 has 14 residues. CDR3 region: CASSALLGGSPLHF. Written as DNA, the CDR3 is TGTGCCAGCAGTGCCCTCCTGGGAGGGTCACCCCTCCACTTT.

This clonotype was recorded many times. The CDR3 DNA sequence: TGTGCCAGCAGTGCGGACAGGGTGGCCAATGAGCAGTTCTTC. As protein: CASSADRVANEQFF. This rearrangement joins TRBV6-1 to TRBJ2-1, with 8 bases fitting TRBD1. Germline lookup yields CDR1 MNHNS and CDR2 SASEGT. V dropped 4 bases and J dropped 6; count of bases not matched to a gene: 5. This CDR3 comprises 14 residues.

There are many counts of this clonotype. The chain couples TRBV20-1 to TRBJ2-1; 12 nucleotides line up with TRBD2. J gave up 10 bases and V 4 bases, and 5 bases lay outside the gene matches. From germline, CDR1 is DFQATT and CDR2 SNEGSKA (reference sequence). The CDR3 extends over 13 amino acids. The CDR3 here is CSAKLAGGWEQFF. The DNA for the CDR3 is TGCAGTGCTAAACTAGCGGGAGGATGGGAGCAGTTCTTC.

Many counts were recorded for this clonotype. The chain's CDR3 is CASSVGTGGSTDTQYF. In DNA, the CDR3 is TGTGCCAGCAGCGTGGGGACAGGCGGTAGCACAGATACGCAGTATTTT. The genes are TRBV9 and TRBJ2-3; 8 bases fit TRBD1. The CDR3 extends over 16 amino acids. From germline, CDR1 is SGDLS and CDR2 YYNGEE. The ends lost 2 bases at V and 0 bases at J; junction bases unmatched: 5.